The 15 T cell receptor beta chains below were found in one sample sequenced in a study of OX40 agonist ivuxolimab in advanced cancers. Assay: immunoSEQ multiplex PCR; the TCRdb copy retains only in-frame clones and omits some. The table records over 45,000 clones, around four fifths of them present only once. Specimen: CD4+ or CD8+ T cells sorted from blood, collected in a trial of the OX40 agonist ivuxolimab. The receptors here all came from an adult with an advanced solid tumor such as melanoma, head and neck, liver or kidney cancer.

This clone has only a few counts. The chain is built from TRBV18 and TRBJ1-6; TRBD1 aligns across 7 bases. The CDR3 contains 14 residues. Germline V gene sequence: CDR1 KGHSH, CDR2 LQKENI. V gave up 1 base and J gave up 10 bases; unmatched junction bases: 4. This CDR3 is CASSPQTGKSPLHF. In nucleotides, the CDR3 is TGTGCCAGCTCACCACAGACAGGGAAATCACCCCTCCACTTT.

This clone was recorded a few times. The rearrangement uses TRBV2 and TRBJ1-1; D is undetermined. The CDR3 runs to 11 residues. Trimming left V 5 bases short and J 7 bases short, with 8 bases between. Germline CDR1 reads SNHLY; CDR2 reads FYNNEI. DNA for the CDR3: TGTGCCAGCAGTTTTTATAATGAAGCTTTCTTT. Translation gives CASSFYNEAFF.

The V and J genes are TRBV7-9 and TRBJ2-1; D could derive from TRBD1 or TRBD2 (5 bases each). CDR3 size: 14 residues. Germline V gene sequence: CDR1 SEHNR, CDR2 FQNEAQ (reference sequence). Deletions cut 5 bases from V and 2 bases from J, with 10 bases between. CDR3 nucleotide sequence: TGTGCCAGCAGCCCAGGGAGTGCCTACAATGAGCAGTTCTTC. It translates to CASSPGSAYNEQFF.

This sequence joins TRBV5-1 and TRBJ2-7; TRBD1 might be the D (5 bases). CDR3 length: 11 amino acids. V lost 4 bases and J 6 bases, leaving 8 bases between the germline ends. Germline V lookup: CDR1 SGHRS, CDR2 YFSETQ. The CDR3 DNA sequence: TGCGCCAGCAGCCCGGACACCGAGCAGTACTTC. Residues: CASSPDTEQYF.

This rearrangement joins TRBV29-1 to TRBJ2-3; TRBD1 aligns across 9 bases. Unmatched junction bases numbered 7, after V lost 6 bases and J lost 3 bases. The CDR3 spans 14 residues. CDR1 is SQVTM, CDR2 ANQGSEA, per germline. The CDR3 reads CSVVTGGRTDTQYF. The CDR3 DNA follows: TGCAGCGTCGTTACAGGGGGCCGTACAGATACGCAGTATTTT.

There are a few counts of this clone. The V call is TRBV7-9, the J call TRBJ2-7; 8 nucleotides align to TRBD1. Germline CDR1 reads SEHNR; CDR2 reads FQNEAQ (reference sequence). V lost 5 bases, J lost 4 bases, and 13 bases stayed unmatched. The CDR3 has 16 amino acids. The CDR3 DNA reads TGTGCCAGCAGCCCAATGCCAGGGGGCGAAGTGTACGAGCAGTACTTC. It translates to CASSPMPGGEVYEQYF. The variable domain in full, completed from reference TRBV7-9 and TRBJ2-7, reads DTGVSQNPRHKITKRGQNVTFRCDPISEHNRLYWYRQTLGQGPEFLTYFQNEAQLEKSRLLSDRFSAERPKGSFSTLEIQRTEQGDSAMYLCASSPMPGGEVYEQYFGPGTRLTVT.

CDR3 sequence: CASSDRLAGGQGDTQYF. The CDR3 DNA reads as TGTGCCAGCAGTGACCGGCTAGCGGGGGGACAAGGAGATACGCAGTATTTT. The genes are TRBV6-4 and TRBJ2-3; 11 bases are shared with TRBD2. CDR3 size: 17 residues. The germline CDR1 and CDR2 sequences are MRHNA and SNTAGT. V lost 2 bases to trimming and J lost 5 bases; unmatched junction nucleotides: 9.

This sequence joins TRBV10-3 and TRBJ2-3; TRBD2 matches 8 bases. This CDR3 is 15 amino acids long. Trimming removed 0 bases from V and 4 bases from J; junction bases left unmatched: 3. The germline gives CDR1 ENHRY, CDR2 SYGVKD. CDR3 sequence reads: CAISESAGGSDTQYF. The CDR3 DNA is TGTGCCATCAGTGAGTCGGCGGGGGGTTCAGATACGCAGTATTTT.

In this sample, this clone turned up once. The chain is built from TRBV11-2 and TRBJ2-5; 9 bases are shared with TRBD2. CDR1 and CDR2 (germline): SGHAT, FQNNGV. This CDR3 has 16 amino acids. V was clipped by 1 base and J by 1 base; unmatched bases: 4. DNA of the CDR3: TGTGCCAGCAGCTTAGGGGGACTAGCCATCCAAGAGACCCAGTACTTC. Its translation: CASSLGGLAIQETQYF.

The rearrangement uses TRBV5-5 and TRBJ1-2; 9 positions agree with TRBD1. The ends lost 1 base at V and 10 bases at J; junction bases unmatched: 5. Looked up from germline, CDR1 is SGHKS and CDR2 is YYEKEE (reference sequence). The CDR3 spans 13 residues. CDR3 bases: TGTGCCAGCAGCTTGTACAGGGGGCAAGCCTACACCTTC. This translates into CASSLYRGQAYTF.

The genes are TRBV7-9 and TRBJ1-2; D perhaps matches TRBD1 (5 bases). This CDR3 comprises 12 residues. The germline V gene has CDR1 SEHNR and CDR2 FQNEAQ (reference sequence). The V end lost 1 base, the J end lost 5 bases, and 5 bases lay between the germline ends. The CDR3 spells CASSLGQYGYTF. Written as DNA, the CDR3 is TGTGCCAGCAGCTTAGGACAGTATGGCTACACCTTC.

The rearrangement uses TRBV19 and TRBJ2-3; no clear D. The CDR3 spans 15 residues. The V gene's germline CDR1 is LNHDA and CDR2 SQIVND (reference sequence). The V and J ends lost 4 bases and 0 bases respectively, with 11 bases between them. The CDR3, as DNA: TGTGCCAGTAGTAGGGCTGGAATCAGCACAGATACGCAGTATTTT. It encodes CASSRAGISTDTQYF.

This chain joins TRBV4-3 and TRBJ1-2; D not resolved. V lost 3 bases and J 8 bases, leaving 13 bases between the germline ends. This CDR3 region has 13 residues. Germline V gene sequence: CDR1 LGHNA, CDR2 YSLEER. The CDR3 DNA reads TGCGCCAGCAGCCACGTTGGGTCTCGGGGCTACACCTTC. Translated: CASSHVGSRGYTF.

This chain uses TRBV7-2 with TRBJ1-6, with unresolved D. Germline V gene sequence: CDR1 SGHTA, CDR2 FQGNSA. The CDR3 contains 14 residues. V was shortened by 0 bases and J by 9 bases, with 9 bases between the two germline ends. CDR3 region: CASSLAGKGSPLHF. DNA for the CDR3: TGTGCCAGCAGCTTAGCTGGGAAGGGTTCACCCCTCCACTTT. Filled out from reference TRBV7-2 and TRBJ1-6, the complete variable domain reads GAGVSQSPSNKVTEKGKDVELRCDPISGHTALYWYRQSLGQGLEFLIYFQGNSAPDKSGLPSDRFSAERTGGSVSTLTIQRTQQEDSAVYLCASSLAGKGSPLHFGNGTRLTVT.

J is TRBJ1-2 and V is TRBV6-5, with unresolved D. V was trimmed by 5 bases and J by 8 bases, leaving 18 bases between them. The CDR3 totals 14 residues. The germline CDR1 and CDR2 sequences are MNHEY and SVGAGI. The CDR3 loop is CASSEVGRSKGYTF. The CDR3, as DNA: TGTGCCAGCAGTGAAGTCGGCAGGTCTAAAGGCTACACCTTC.